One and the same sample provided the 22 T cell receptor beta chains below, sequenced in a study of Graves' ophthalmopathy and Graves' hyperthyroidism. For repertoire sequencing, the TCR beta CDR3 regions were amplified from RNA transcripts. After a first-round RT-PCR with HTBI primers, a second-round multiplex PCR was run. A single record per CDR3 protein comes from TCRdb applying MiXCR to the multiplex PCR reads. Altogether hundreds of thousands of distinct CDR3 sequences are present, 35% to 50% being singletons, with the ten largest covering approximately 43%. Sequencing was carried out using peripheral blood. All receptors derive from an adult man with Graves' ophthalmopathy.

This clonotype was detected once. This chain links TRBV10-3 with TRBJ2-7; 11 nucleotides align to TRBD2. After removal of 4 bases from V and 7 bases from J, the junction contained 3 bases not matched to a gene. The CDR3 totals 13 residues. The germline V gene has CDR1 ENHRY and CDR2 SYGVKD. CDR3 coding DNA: TGTGCCATCAGTGCAGGACTAGCGGGTGAGCAGTACTTC. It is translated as CAISAGLAGEQYF.

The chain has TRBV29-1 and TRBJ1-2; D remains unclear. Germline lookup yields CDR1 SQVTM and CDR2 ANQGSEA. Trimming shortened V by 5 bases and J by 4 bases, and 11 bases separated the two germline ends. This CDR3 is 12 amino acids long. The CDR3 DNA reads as TGCAGCGTTACAGCCTTGGGCTATGGCTACACCTTC. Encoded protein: CSVTALGYGYTF.

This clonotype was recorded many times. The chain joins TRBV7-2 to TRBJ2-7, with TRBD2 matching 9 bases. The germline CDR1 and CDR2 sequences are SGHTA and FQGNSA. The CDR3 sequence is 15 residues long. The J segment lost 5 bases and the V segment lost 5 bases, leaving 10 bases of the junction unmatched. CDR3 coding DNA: TGTGCCAGCAGCCTCCAGGCGGGAGGGCCACACGAGCAGTACTTC. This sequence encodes CASSLQAGGPHEQYF.

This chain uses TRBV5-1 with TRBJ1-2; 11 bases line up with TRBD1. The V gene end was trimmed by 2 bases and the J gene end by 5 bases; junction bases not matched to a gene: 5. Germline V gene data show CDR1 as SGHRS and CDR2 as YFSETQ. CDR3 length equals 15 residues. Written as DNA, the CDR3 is TGCGCCAGCAGCTTCGGACAGGGGGCTTTTTATGGCTACACCTTC. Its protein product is CASSFGQGAFYGYTF.

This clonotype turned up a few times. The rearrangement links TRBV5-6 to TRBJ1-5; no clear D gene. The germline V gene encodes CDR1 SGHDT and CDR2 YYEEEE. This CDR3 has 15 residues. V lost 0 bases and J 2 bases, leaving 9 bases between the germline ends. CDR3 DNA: TGTGCCAGCAGCTTGGGGGGTTGGGGCAATCAGCCCCAGCATTTT. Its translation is CASSLGGWGNQPQHF.

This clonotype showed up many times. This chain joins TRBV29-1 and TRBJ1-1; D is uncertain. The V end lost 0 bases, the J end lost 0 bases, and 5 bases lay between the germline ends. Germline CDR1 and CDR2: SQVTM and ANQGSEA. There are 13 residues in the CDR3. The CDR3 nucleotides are TGCAGCGTTGAAGATCGCATGAACACTGAAGCTTTCTTT. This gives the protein CSVEDRMNTEAFF.

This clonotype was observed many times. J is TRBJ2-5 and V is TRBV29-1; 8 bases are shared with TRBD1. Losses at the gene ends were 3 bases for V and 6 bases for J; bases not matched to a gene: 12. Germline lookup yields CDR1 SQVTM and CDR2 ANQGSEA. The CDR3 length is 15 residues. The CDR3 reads CSVEAGTGGGKTQYF. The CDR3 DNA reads TGCAGCGTTGAGGCCGGGACAGGCGGAGGGAAGACCCAGTACTTC.

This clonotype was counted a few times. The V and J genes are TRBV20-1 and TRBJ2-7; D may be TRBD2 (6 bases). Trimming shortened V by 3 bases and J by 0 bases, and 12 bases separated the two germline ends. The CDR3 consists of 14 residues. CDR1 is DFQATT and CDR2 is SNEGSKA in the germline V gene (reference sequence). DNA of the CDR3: TGCAGTGCTAGGAGACTAGTTAACTCCTACGAGCAGTACTTC. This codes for CSARRLVNSYEQYF.

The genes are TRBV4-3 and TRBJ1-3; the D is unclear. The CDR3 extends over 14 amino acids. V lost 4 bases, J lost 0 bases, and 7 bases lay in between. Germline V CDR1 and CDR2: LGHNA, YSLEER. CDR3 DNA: TGCGCCAGCAGCCCAAGGAGCTCTGGAAACACCATATATTTT. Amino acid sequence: CASSPRSSGNTIYF.

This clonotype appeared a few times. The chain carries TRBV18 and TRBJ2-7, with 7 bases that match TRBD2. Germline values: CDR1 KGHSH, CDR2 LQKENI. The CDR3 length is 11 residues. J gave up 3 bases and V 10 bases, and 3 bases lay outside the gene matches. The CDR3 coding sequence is TGTGCCACCCGGGGGGTCTACGAGCAGTACTTC. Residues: CATRGVYEQYF.

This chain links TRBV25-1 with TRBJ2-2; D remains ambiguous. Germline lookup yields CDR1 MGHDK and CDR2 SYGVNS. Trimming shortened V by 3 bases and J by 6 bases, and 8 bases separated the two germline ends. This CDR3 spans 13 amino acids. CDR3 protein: CASSDEAAGELFF. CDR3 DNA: TGTGCCAGCAGTGATGAAGCCGCCGGGGAGCTGTTTTTT.

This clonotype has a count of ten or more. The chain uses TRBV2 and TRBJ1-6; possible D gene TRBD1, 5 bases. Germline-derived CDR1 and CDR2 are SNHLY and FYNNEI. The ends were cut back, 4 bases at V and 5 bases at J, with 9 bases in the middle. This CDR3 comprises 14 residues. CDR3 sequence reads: CASSVRQNNSPLHF. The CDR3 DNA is TGTGCCAGCAGTGTTAGACAGAATAATTCACCCCTCCACTTT.

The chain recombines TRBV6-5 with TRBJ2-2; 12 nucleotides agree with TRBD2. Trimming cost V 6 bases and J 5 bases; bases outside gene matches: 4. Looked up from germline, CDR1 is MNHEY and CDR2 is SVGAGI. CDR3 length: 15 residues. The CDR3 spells CASRYGLAGTGELFF. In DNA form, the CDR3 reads TGTGCCAGCAGATACGGACTAGCGGGAACCGGGGAGCTGTTTTTT.

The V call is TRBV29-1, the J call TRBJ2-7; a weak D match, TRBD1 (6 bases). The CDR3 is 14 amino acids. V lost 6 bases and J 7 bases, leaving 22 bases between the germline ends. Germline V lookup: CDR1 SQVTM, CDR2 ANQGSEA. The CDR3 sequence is CSVGVLGGSGEQYF. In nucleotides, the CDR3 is TGCAGCGTCGGAGTACTAGGGGGTTCCGGGGAGCAGTACTTC.

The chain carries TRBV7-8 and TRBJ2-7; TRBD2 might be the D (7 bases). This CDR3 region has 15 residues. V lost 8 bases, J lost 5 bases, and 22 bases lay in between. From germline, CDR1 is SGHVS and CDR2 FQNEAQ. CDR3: CASGRMGGQWDEQYF. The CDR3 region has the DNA TGTGCCAGCGGCCGTATGGGGGGGCAATGGGACGAGCAGTACTTC. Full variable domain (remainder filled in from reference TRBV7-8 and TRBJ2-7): GAGVSQSPRYKVAKRGQDVALRCDPISGHVSLFWYQQALGQGPEFLTYFQNEAQLDKSGLPSDRFFAERPEGSVSTLKIQRTQQEDSAVYLCASGRMGGQWDEQYFGPGTRLTVT.

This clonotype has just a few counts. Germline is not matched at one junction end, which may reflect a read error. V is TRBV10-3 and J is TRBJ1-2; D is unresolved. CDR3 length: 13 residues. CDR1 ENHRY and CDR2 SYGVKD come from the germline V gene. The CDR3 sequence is CASSELVAYGYTF. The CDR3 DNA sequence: TGTGCCAGCAGTGAATTAGTCGCCTATGGCTACACCTTC.

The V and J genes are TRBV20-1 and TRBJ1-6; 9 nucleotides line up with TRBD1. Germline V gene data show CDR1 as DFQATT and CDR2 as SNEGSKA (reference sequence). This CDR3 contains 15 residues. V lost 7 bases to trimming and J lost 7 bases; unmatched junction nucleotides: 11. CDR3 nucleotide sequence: TGCAGTGTTCCGAACAGGGGGCTATTGAATTCACCCCTCCACTTT. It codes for CSVPNRGLLNSPLHF.

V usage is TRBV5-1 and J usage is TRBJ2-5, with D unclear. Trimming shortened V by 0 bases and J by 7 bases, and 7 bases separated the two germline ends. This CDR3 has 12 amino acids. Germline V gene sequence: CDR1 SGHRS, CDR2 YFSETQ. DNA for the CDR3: TGCGCCAGCAGCTTGGCCGTAGGGACCCAGTACTTC. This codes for CASSLAVGTQYF.

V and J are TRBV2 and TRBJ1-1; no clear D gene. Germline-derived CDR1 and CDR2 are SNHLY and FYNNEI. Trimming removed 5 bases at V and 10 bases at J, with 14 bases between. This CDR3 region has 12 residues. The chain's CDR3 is CASSYPARGAFF. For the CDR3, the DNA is TGTGCCAGCAGTTACCCGGCGCGTGGAGCTTTCTTT.

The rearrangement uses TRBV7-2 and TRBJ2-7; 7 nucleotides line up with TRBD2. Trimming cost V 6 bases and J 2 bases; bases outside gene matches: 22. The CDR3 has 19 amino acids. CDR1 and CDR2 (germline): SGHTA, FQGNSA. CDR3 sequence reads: CASSFGPQRWGRVTYEQYF. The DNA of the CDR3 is TGTGCCAGCAGTTTCGGACCCCAACGGTGGGGGAGGGTTACCTACGAGCAGTACTTC.

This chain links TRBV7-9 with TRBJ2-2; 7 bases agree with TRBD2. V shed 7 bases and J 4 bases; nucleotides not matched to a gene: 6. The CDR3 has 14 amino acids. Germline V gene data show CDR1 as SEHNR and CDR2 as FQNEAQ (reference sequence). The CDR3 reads CASIRGLFTGELFF. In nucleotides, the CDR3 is TGTGCCAGCATTCGGGGACTATTCACCGGGGAGCTGTTTTTT. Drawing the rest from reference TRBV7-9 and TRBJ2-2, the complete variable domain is DTGVSQNPRHKITKRGQNVTFRCDPISEHNRLYWYRQTLGQGPEFLTYFQNEAQLEKSRLLSDRFSAERPKGSFSTLEIQRTEQGDSAMYLCASIRGLFTGELFFGEGSRLTVL.

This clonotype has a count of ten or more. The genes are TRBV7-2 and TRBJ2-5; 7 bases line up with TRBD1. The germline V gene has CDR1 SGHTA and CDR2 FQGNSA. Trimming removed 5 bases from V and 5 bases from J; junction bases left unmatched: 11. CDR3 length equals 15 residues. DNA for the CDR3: TGTGCCAGCAGCCCGCAGGGACAGACAGGGGAGACCCAGTACTTC. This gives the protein CASSPQGQTGETQYF.